The rows below give T cell receptor beta chains drawn from one sample of a study of blood T cell repertoires in COVID-19. Measured with immunoSEQ multiplex PCR; TCRdb has only the in-frame clones, and not every one. The data show about 270,000 clones, with around nine tenths seen just once and approximately 8.2% held by the top ten. The sequenced sample was peripheral blood. These receptors all stem from a man aged 40-49 years with active or convalescent COVID-19. Both conserved end residues are part of each CDR3. A D gene is named only where the DNA matches it firmly. The size field is filled for only some rows; it gives once, few, many or a size class.

TRBD1	NA	TRBJ2-2	TRBV7-7	TGTGCTAGCAGCCCGGGACAGGGCCTTACCGGGGAGCTGTTTTTT	CASSPGQGLTGELFF
TRBD1	NA	TRBJ1-2	TRBV19	TGTGCCAGTAGTTCCCCGGACAGGGGAGGCTATGGCTACACCTTC	CASSSPDRGGYGYTF
NA	NA	TRBJ2-7	TRBV7-9	TGTGCCACCTCGCCCGGACAGCTCTCCTACGAGCAGTACTTC	CATSPGQLSYEQYF
TRBD1	NA	TRBJ1-6	TRBV4-1	TGCGCCAGCAGGCCTGGACAGGGGTATTCACCCCTCCACTTT	CASRPGQGYSPLHF
NA	NA	TRBJ1-4	TRBV3-1/TRBV3-2	TGTGCCAGCAGCCTGGACAGACGTTCTGAAAAACTGTTTTTT	CASSLDRRSEKLFF
NA	NA	TRBJ1-6	TRBV6-5	TGTGCCAGCAGTCGGGACACCTTACCCCTCCACTTT	CASSRDTLPLHF
TRBD2	NA	TRBJ2-1	TRBV5-1	TGCGCCAGCAGGAGGGTTAGCGGGAGGGCCCCCGACAATGAGCAGTTCTTC	CASRRVSGRAPDNEQFF
NA	NA	TRBJ2-1	TRBV19	TGTGCCAGTAGTACCCATAATGAGCAGTTCTTC	CASSTHNEQFF
TRBD1	NA	TRBJ1-5	TRBV6-6	TGTGCCAGCAGCCCGGACAGGGACAATCAGCCCCAGCATTTT	CASSPDRDNQPQHF
NA	NA	TRBJ1-3	TRBV11-3	TGTGCCAGCAGCTTAGGCCGACAGATCTCTGGAAACACCATATATTTT	CASSLGRQISGNTIYF
NA	NA	TRBJ1-2	TRBV12-3/TRBV12-4	TGTGCCAGCAGTTTAGGAGATAACTATGGCTACACCTTC	CASSLGDNYGYTF
TRBD1	NA	TRBJ2-4	TRBV19	TGTGCCAGTAGTGGGACAGGGGCGGACATTCAGTACTTC	CASSGTGADIQYF
TRBD2	NA	TRBJ2-2	TRBV9	TGTGCCAGCAGCGGCCGTGGGTCTAGCGGGGGAGTACTCACCGGGGAGCTGTTTTTT	CASSGRGSSGGVLTGELFF
NA	once	TRBJ2-5	TRBV7-8	TGTGCCAGCAGCGCCCAACAGGGTCCAGAGACCCAGTACTTC	CASSAQQGPETQYF
NA	NA	TRBJ1-1	TRBV6-1	TGTGCCAGCAGTGAAGCGGGCCTAGAAGCTTTCTTT	CASSEAGLEAFF
NA	NA	TRBJ1-5	TRBV19	TGTGCCAGTAGTATGTACGGTCAGGTCAATCAGCCCCAGCATTTT	CASSMYGQVNQPQHF
NA	NA	TRBJ1-1	TRBV18	TGTGCCAGCTCACCAACCAGGGCCTCACATGAAGCTTTCTTT	CASSPTRASHEAFF
TRBD1	NA	TRBJ1-6	TRBV4-1	TGCGCCAGCAGTTCCGATACCTCGACAGGGGGCCATAATTCACCCCTCCACTTT	CASSSDTSTGGHNSPLHF
TRBD2	NA	TRBJ2-7	TRBV4-1	TGCGCCAGCAGCCAGCGGGGGGGCGTCGAGCAGTACTTC	CASSQRGGVEQYF
NA	NA	TRBJ1-2	TRBV4-1	TGCGCCAGCAGCCAAGACCGCTATGGCTACACCTTC	CASSQDRYGYTF
NA	NA	TRBJ2-6	TRBV7-9	TGTGCCAGCAGCTCACATGCGGCTGGGGCCAACGTCCTGACTTTC	CASSSHAAGANVLTF
TRBD2	NA	TRBJ2-3	TRBV11-2	TGTGCCAGCAGCCCCGGACTAGCAGGGGCAGATACGCAGTATTTT	CASSPGLAGADTQYF
TRBD2	NA	TRBJ2-3	TRBV4-2	TGTGCCAGCAGCCAACCACTAGCGGGGGGGTATGGAGATACGCAGTATTTT	CASSQPLAGGYGDTQYF
NA	NA	TRBJ2-2	TRBV6-1	TGTGCCAGCAGTGAATTAACGAACACCGGGGAGCTGTTTTTT	CASSELTNTGELFF
TRBD1	NA	TRBJ1-1	TRBV28	TGTGCCAGCAGCCGACAGGGGGGAGACACTGAAGCTTTCTTT	CASSRQGGDTEAFF
NA	NA	TRBJ1-4	TRBV30	TGTGCCTGTATCCTAGCCCCCGGGTTTAATGAAAAACTGTTTTTT	CACILAPGFNEKLFF
NA	NA	TRBJ2-7	TRBV6-5	TGTGCCAGTTTACCAAGAGCGGAAGCTACCTACGAGCAGTACTTC	CASLPRAEATYEQYF
NA	NA	TRBJ2-2	TRBV5-6	TGTGCCAGCAGCTCAGGGTTTCCCGGGGAGCTGTTTTTT	CASSSGFPGELFF
TRBD1	NA	TRBJ1-1	TRBV5-4	TGTGCCAGCAGCCCCGGGGACAGGCTAGGGGACACTGAAGCTTTCTTT	CASSPGDRLGDTEAFF
TRBD1	NA	TRBJ1-2	TRBV7-9	TGTGCCAGCAGAAGTATCGGACAGGGGGCGCTTGATGGCTACACCTTC	CASRSIGQGALDGYTF
TRBD1	NA	TRBJ1-1	TRBV6-5	TGTGCCAGCAGTTACGGGGACAGGGGAAAGGGAGCTTTCTTT	CASSYGDRGKGAFF
NA	NA	TRBJ2-5	TRBV4-1	TGCGCCAGCAGCCAAGAACCGGTTCTAGCGGAGACCCAGTACTTC	CASSQEPVLAETQYF
NA	NA	TRBJ1-2	TRBV28	TGTGCCATCGGGTGGTCGGGAGGCTACACCTTC	CAIGWSGGYTF
TRBD1	NA	TRBJ1-2	TRBV19	TGTGCCAGTTGGACAGGCGTTGGCTACACCTTC	CASWTGVGYTF
TRBD1	once	TRBJ1-5	TRBV28	TGTGCCAGCAGTCCCAGGGGGACACAGCCCCAGCATTTT	CASSPRGTQPQHF
TRBD2	once	TRBJ2-3	TRBV7-3	TGTGCCAGCAGCTTAGCGGGAGGTTCCGATACGCAGTATTTT	CASSLAGGSDTQYF
NA	NA	TRBJ2-6	TRBV6-5	TGTGCCAGCAGTTATAGATCTGGGGCCAACGTCCTGACTTTC	CASSYRSGANVLTF
NA	NA	TRBJ2-7	TRBV29-1	TGCAGCGTTGCAGGGCCCCTCTCCTACGAGCAGTACTTC	CSVAGPLSYEQYF
NA	NA	TRBJ1-4	TRBV5-1	TGCGCCAGCAGCGCGACAGCGAATGAAAAACTGTTTTTT	CASSATANEKLFF
NA	NA	TRBJ1-2	TRBV24-1	TGTGCCACCAGTGACCCGGACATCTATGGCTACACCTTC	CATSDPDIYGYTF
NA	NA	TRBJ1-4	TRBV4-1	TGCGCCAGCAGCCAAACAGGTGTAACTAATGAAAAACTGTTTTTT	CASSQTGVTNEKLFF
TRBD1	NA	TRBJ1-5	TRBV5-1	TGCGCCAGCAGCCCACATCCGACAGGGACGAATCAGCCCCAGCATTTT	CASSPHPTGTNQPQHF
TRBD1	NA	TRBJ2-7	TRBV6-5	TGTGCCAGCAACCCAGGACAGGGGGTATCCTACGAGCAGTACTTC	CASNPGQGVSYEQYF
TRBD1	NA	TRBJ1-2	TRBV10-2	TGCGCCACCTCACCAGGGGGTCACAACCCCTATGGCTACACCTTC	CATSPGGHNPYGYTF
NA	NA	TRBJ2-3	TRBV29-1	TGCAGCGTTGCATTACTAGCCCAGAAAGCAGATACGCAGTATTTT	CSVALLAQKADTQYF
NA	once	TRBJ2-1	TRBV27	TGTGCCAGCAGGAGGAGCTCCTACAATGAGCAGTTCTTC	CASRRSSYNEQFF
TRBD2	once	TRBJ2-3	TRBV7-3	TGTGCCAGCTCGACTAGCACCGATACGCAGTATTTT	CASSTSTDTQYF
NA	NA	TRBJ1-3	TRBV25-1	TGTGCCAGCAGTGAATATGTAGGGGCAGGAAACACCATATATTTT	CASSEYVGAGNTIYF
NA	NA	TRBJ2-1	TRBV19	TGTGCCAGTAGTGTTGTAGCGGTAAGCTCCTACAATGAGCAGTTCTTC	CASSVVAVSSYNEQFF
TRBD1	NA	TRBJ2-7	TRBV7-9	TGTGCCAGCAGACAAACTGACAGGGGTGGTGAGCAGTACTTC	CASRQTDRGGEQYF
TRBD1	NA	TRBJ1-6	TRBV6-5	TGTGCCAGCAGTCGCCGGGACAGGGATAATTCACCCCTCCACTTT	CASSRRDRDNSPLHF
NA	NA	TRBJ2-7	TRBV19	TGTGCCAGGCTCGGGGAGCAGTACTTC	CARLGEQYF
NA	NA	TRBJ1-6	TRBV11-2	TGTGCCAGCAGCTTAGATCCAGGGAGCGGGTCACCCCTCCACTTT	CASSLDPGSGSPLHF
NA	NA	TRBJ2-1	TRBV3-1/TRBV3-2	TGTGCCAGCAGCCAAGAGCAAGGGGGCTCCTACAATGAGCAGTTCTTC	CASSQEQGGSYNEQFF